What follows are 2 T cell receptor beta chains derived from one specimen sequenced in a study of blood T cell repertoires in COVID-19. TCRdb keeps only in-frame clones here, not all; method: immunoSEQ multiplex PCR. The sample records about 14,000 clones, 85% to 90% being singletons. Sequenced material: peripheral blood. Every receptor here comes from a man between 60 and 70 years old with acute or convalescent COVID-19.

CDR3 DNA sequence: TGCGCCAGCAGCTGGGGGACAGGGGCGCGAGGCCTCCAAGAGACCCAGTACTTC. It specifies CASSWGTGARGLQETQYF. The chain joins TRBV5-1 to TRBJ2-5, with TRBD1 identical over 10 bases. The CDR3 length is 18 residues. V lost 3 bases, J lost 1 base, and 12 bases stayed unmatched. Looked up from germline, CDR1 is SGHRS and CDR2 is YFSETQ.

The CDR3 nucleotides are TGTGCCACCGCAGACCCGGACTCAGGGGATCCGGGCAATCAGCCCCAGCATTTT. It encodes CATADPDSGDPGNQPQHF. V is TRBV19 and J is TRBJ1-5; TRBD1 is a possible D gene (6 bases). CDR3 size: 18 residues. V was pared by 10 bases and J by 2 bases, with 27 bases between. CDR1 and CDR2 (germline): LNHDA, SQIVND (reference sequence).